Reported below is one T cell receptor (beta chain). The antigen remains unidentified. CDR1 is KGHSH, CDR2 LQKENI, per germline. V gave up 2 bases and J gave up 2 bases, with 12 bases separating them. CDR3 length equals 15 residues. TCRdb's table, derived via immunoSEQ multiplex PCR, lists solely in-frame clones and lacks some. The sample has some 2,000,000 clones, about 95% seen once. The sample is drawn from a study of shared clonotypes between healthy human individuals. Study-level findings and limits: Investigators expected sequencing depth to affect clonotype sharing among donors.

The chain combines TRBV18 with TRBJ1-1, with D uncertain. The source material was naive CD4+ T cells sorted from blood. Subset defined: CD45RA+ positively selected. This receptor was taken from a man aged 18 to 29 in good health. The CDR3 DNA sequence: TGTGCCAGCTCACCAGGGGAACGGCGAAACACTGAAGCTTTCTTT. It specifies CASSPGERRNTEAFF.